These T cell receptor beta chains were read from a single sample in a study of regulatory T cells in long-lasting Graves disease. TCRdb reanalysed the multiplex PCR reads using MiXCR and keeps one entry per CDR3 protein. The data hold about 540,000 distinct CDR3 sequences, with roughly 14% observed a single time. The same data also went into a second study, on T cells in Graves' hyperthyroidism and ophthalmopathy.

The sample was peripheral blood mononuclear cells (PBMCs), taken at new diagnosis, from a patient treated with antithyroid drugs. Receptors originate from a young man with Graves disease. Each CDR3 is given with its conserved first and last residue. D genes are given only for firm matches. Clone size is stated in some rows and not others, as once, few, many or a class when expanded.

TRBD1	TRBV5-1	15	TRBJ1-2	few	TGCGCCAGCAGCTTCGGTAGGACAGGTGATCCTGGCTACACCTTC	CASSFGRTGDPGYTF
NA	TRBV27	15	TRBJ2-5	many	TGTGCCAGCAGTCCTAGTTCAGGCGTTGGAGAGACCCAGTACTTC	CASSPSSGVGETQYF
NA	TRBV18	13	TRBJ2-1	many	TGTGCCAGCTCACCCTGGGAGGACAATGAGCAGTTCTTC	CASSPWEDNEQFF
TRBD2	TRBV27	15	TRBJ2-5	few	TGTGCCAGCAGTTTACTGGCGGGAGTATGGGAGACCCAGTACTTC	CASSLLAGVWETQYF
NA	TRBV27	14	TRBJ1-2	NA	TGTGCCAGCGGCTATCTAAAGGGCGCCAATGGCTACACCTTC	CASGYLKGANGYTF
NA	TRBV20-1	12	TRBJ2-3	few	TGCAGTGCTAGCTGGACGGCAGATACGCAGTATTTT	CSASWTADTQYF
TRBD1	TRBV6-2/TRBV6-3	19	TRBJ2-2	NA	TGTGCCAGCAGTTACGACCGCCTTTACGGGACAGGGAACACCGGGGAGCTGTTTTTT	CASSYDRLYGTGNTGELFF
TRBD1	TRBV19	16	TRBJ2-3	few	TGTGCCAGTAGTATGGCAGGGGGACAAGACACAGATACGCAGTATTTT	CASSMAGGQDTDTQYF
TRBD1	TRBV12-5	15	TRBJ2-3	many	TGTGCTAGTGGATCCGGACAGGGCCTCACAGATACGCAGTATTTT	CASGSGQGLTDTQYF
NA	TRBV2	13	TRBJ2-7	many	TGTGCCAGCAGGCTCCCATGGTCCTACGAGCAGTACTTC	CASRLPWSYEQYF
NA	TRBV18	16	TRBJ2-3	few	TGTGCCAGCTCACCACCCGCAGCGTATGGGGCAGATACGCAGTATTTT	CASSPPAAYGADTQYF
NA	TRBV11-3	15	TRBJ2-1	many	TGTGCCAGCAGCCCCCACCGGACCGGGAATGGAGAGCAGTTCTTC	CASSPHRTGNGEQFF
NA	TRBV7-9	17	TRBJ1-3	many	TGTGCCAGCAAAACGGGGAGTAGGCGCGGACGCGGAAACACCATATATTTT	CASKTGSRRGRGNTIYF
TRBD2	TRBV12-3/TRBV12-4	17	TRBJ2-3	many	TGTGCCAGCAGTTCCCCGTCGGGACTAGCGGGAAAAGATACGCAGTATTTT	CASSSPSGLAGKDTQYF
NA	TRBV19	11	TRBJ2-7	NA	TGTGCCAGTAGGCAGGGACCCGAGCAGTACTTC	CASRQGPEQYF